A single sample is the source of the 5 T cell receptor beta chains below, sequenced in a study of blood T cell repertoires in COVID-19. Data came from immunoSEQ multiplex PCR; TCRdb stores just in-frame clones and leaves some out. The sample yields 450,000 to 600,000 clones, roughly 87% seen once. Sequencing was performed on PBMCs or T cells enriched from blood (not recorded which). These TCRs come from a woman under 30 who had recovered from COVID-19.

The chain combines TRBV5-1 with TRBJ1-6, with D unresolved. V lost 0 bases to trimming and J lost 10 bases, with 23 bases between them. Germline V gene lookup returns CDR1 SGHRS and CDR2 YFSETQ. This CDR3 contains 18 residues. CDR3 bases: TGCGCCAGCAGCTTGGGATTGGCAAGTTCACACGCAGAATCACCCCTCCACTTT. It is translated as CASSLGLASSHAESPLHF.

This clone was counted once. This chain joins TRBV3-1 (or the pseudogene TRBV3-2) and TRBJ2-4; possible D gene TRBD2, 7 bases. The CDR3 is 14 residues long. V lost 4 bases, J lost 6 bases, and 13 bases lay in between. CDR1 and CDR2 (germline): LGHDT, YNNKEL (reference sequence). CDR3 nucleotide sequence: TGTGCCAGCAGCCGATGGGGGGGGCTAAACATTCAGTACTTC. Translated: CASSRWGGLNIQYF.

The chain links TRBV5-4 to TRBJ2-7, with a possible D match to TRBD2 (6 bases). Germline-derived CDR1 and CDR2 are SGHNT and YYREEE (reference sequence). The CDR3 is 14 residues long. The V end lost 2 bases, the J end lost 0 bases, and 9 bases lay between the germline ends. CDR3 residues: CASSLGGTSYEQYF. The CDR3 region has the DNA TGTGCCAGCAGCTTAGGAGGGACCTCCTACGAGCAGTACTTC.

The chain joins TRBV19 to TRBJ1-1, with 9 bases matching TRBD1. This CDR3 has 17 amino acids. Germline values: CDR1 LNHDA, CDR2 SQIVND (reference sequence). The junction had 14 bases not matched to a gene; V was cut back by 6 bases and J by 3 bases. CDR3 region: CASRKGQGGIKDTEAFF. CDR3 coding DNA: TGTGCCAGTAGGAAGGGACAGGGAGGGATTAAGGACACTGAAGCTTTCTTT.

This chain connects TRBV4-1 to TRBJ2-1, with TRBD2 matching over 16 bases. The germline V gene has CDR1 MGHRA and CDR2 YSYEKL. V gave up 2 bases and J gave up 9 bases; unmatched junction bases: 16. This CDR3 has 20 residues. CDR3: CASSQKNPPGTSGGAREQFF. CDR3 DNA: TGCGCCAGCAGCCAAAAAAACCCCCCCGGGACTAGCGGGGGGGCCCGTGAGCAGTTCTTC.